This T cell receptor beta chain was sequenced in a study of T cell changes during pregnancy in multiple sclerosis. Only one count was recorded for this clone. CDR1 is MNHEY, CDR2 SVGAGI, per germline. The CDR3 has 13 amino acids. The V end was cut by 0 bases, the J end by 7 bases, with 9 bases between. The repertoire was sequenced with immunoSEQ multiplex PCR; TCRdb's copy has only in-frame clones and lacks some. The sample has under 45,000 clones, about nine tenths seen once. The chain couples TRBV6-5 to TRBJ1-2; tentative D call: TRBD1 (6 bases). The starting material was CD4+ T cells from peripheral blood mononuclear cells, obtained in the second trimester of pregnancy. This TCR derives from a female donor with multiple sclerosis, enrolled in a pregnancy study. Written as DNA, the CDR3 is TGTGCCAGCAGTTACTCTGGGGGCTTTGGCTACACCTTC. This codes for CASSYSGGFGYTF.